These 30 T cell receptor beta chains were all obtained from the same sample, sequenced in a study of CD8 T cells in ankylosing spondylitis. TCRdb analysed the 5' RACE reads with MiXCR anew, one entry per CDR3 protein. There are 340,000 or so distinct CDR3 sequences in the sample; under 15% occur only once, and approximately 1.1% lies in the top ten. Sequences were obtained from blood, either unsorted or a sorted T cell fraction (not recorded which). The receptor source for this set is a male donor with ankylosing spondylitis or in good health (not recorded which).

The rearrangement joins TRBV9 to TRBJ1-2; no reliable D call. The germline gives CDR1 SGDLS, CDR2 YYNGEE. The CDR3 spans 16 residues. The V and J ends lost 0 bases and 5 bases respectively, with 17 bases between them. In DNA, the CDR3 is TGTGCCAGCAGCGTAGGTGTCCTGGAGGGCCCTTATGGCTACACCTTC. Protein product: CASSVGVLEGPYGYTF.

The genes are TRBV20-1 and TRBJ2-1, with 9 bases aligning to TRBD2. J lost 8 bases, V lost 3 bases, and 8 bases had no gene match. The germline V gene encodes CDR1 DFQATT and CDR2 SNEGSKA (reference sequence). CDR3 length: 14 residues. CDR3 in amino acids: CSASAAGGRDEQFF. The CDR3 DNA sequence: TGCAGTGCTAGCGCGGCGGGGGGGAGGGATGAGCAGTTCTTC.

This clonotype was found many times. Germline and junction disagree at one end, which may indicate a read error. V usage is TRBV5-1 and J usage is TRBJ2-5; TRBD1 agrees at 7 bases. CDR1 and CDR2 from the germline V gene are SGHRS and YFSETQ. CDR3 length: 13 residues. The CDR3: CASSYRGEETQYF. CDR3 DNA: TGTGCCAGCAGCTACAGGGGAGAAGAGACCCAGTACTTC.

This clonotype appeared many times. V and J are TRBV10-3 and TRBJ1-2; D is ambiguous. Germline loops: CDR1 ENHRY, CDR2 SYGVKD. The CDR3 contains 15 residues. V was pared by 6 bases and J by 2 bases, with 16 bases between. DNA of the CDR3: TGTGCCATCAGAAGCGATGGGATTTCCAACTATGGCTACACCTTC. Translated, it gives CAIRSDGISNYGYTF.

The DNA of the CDR3 is TGTGCCAGCAGACCCCCAAGACGGGATTCACCCCTCCACTTT. This encodes CASRPPRRDSPLHF. The rearrangement links TRBV12-3 or TRBV12-4 to TRBJ1-6; D gene unclear. V was trimmed by 6 bases and J by 8 bases, leaving 14 bases between them. This CDR3 region has 14 residues.

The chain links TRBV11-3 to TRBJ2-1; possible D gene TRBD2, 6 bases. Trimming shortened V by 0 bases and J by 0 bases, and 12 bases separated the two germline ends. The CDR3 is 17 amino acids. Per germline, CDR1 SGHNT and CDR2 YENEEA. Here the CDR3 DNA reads TGTGCCAGCAGCTTAGATCTCGCGGGGAGCTCCTACAATGAGCAGTTCTTC. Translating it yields CASSLDLAGSSYNEQFF.

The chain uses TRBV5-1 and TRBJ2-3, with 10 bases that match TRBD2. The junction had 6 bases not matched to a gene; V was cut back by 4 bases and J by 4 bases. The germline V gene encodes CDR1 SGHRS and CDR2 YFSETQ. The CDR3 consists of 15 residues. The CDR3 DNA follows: TGCGCCAGCAGCGCCTGGACTAGCGGCGCAGATACGCAGTATTTT. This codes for CASSAWTSGADTQYF.

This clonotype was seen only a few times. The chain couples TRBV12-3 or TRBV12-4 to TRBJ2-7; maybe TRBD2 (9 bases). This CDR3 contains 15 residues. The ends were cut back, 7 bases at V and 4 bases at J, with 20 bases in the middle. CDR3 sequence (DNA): TGTGCCAGCACCCCAGGGGGCGGGGGGGTATACGAGCAGTACTTC. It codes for CASTPGGGGVYEQYF.

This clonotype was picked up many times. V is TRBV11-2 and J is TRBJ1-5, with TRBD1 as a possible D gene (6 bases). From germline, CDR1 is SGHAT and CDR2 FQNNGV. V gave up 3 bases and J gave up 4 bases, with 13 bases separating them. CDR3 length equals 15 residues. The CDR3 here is CASSFSGGANQPQHF. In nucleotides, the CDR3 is TGTGCCAGCAGCTTTTCTGGGGGGGCTAATCAGCCCCAGCATTTT. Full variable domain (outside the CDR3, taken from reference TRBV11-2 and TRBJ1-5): EAGVAQSPRYKIIEKRQSVAFWCNPISGHATLYWYQQILGQGPKLLIQFQNNGVVDDSQLPKDRFSAERLKGVDSTLKIQPAKLEDSAVYLCASSFSGGANQPQHFGDGTRLSIL.

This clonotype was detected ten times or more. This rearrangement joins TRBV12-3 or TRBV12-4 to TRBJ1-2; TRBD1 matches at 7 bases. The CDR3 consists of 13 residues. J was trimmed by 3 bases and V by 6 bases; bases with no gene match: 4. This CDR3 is CASSLGTDYGYTF. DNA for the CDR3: TGTGCCAGCAGCTTGGGGACAGACTATGGCTACACCTTC.

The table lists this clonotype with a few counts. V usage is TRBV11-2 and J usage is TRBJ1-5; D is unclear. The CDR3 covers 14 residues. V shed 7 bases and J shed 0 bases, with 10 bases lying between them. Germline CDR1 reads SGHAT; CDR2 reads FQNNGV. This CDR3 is CASTPNYSNQPQHF. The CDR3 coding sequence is TGTGCCAGCACCCCGAACTATAGCAATCAGCCCCAGCATTTT.

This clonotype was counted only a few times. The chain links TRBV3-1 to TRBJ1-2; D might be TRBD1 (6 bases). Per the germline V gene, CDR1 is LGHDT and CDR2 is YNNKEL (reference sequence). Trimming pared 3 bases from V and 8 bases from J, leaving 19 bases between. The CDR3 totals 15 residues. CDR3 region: CASSHPRGDTVGYTF. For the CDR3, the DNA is TGTGCCAGCAGCCATCCACGGGGGGACACAGTAGGCTACACCTTC. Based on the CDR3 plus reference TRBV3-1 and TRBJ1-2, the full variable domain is DTAVSQTPKYLVTQMGNDKSIKCEQNLGHDTMYWYKQDSKKFLKIMFSYNNKELIINETVPNRFSPKSPDKAHLNLHINSLELGDSAVYFCASSHPRGDTVGYTFGSGTRLTVV.

CDR3 nucleotides: TGCGCCAGCAGCTTGGAAGCGGGAGGGCCTAGTACAGATACGCAGTATTTT. It is translated as CASSLEAGGPSTDTQYF. The genes are TRBV5-1 and TRBJ2-3; TRBD2 aligns across 10 bases. V shed 0 bases and J 3 bases; nucleotides not matched to a gene: 7. The CDR3 is 17 amino acids. Germline CDR1 is SGHRS and CDR2 is YFSETQ.

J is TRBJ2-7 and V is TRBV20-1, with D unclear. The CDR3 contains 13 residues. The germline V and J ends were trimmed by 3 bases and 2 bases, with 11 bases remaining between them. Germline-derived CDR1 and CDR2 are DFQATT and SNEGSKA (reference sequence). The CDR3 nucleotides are TGCAGTGCTAGCAATCCGCAAGCCTACGAGCAGTACTTC. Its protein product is CSASNPQAYEQYF.

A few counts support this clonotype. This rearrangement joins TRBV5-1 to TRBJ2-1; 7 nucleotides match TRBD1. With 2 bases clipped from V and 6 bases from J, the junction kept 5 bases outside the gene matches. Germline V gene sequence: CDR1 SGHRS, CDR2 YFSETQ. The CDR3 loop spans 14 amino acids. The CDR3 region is CASSFDRAVNEQFF. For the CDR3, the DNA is TGCGCCAGCAGCTTTGACAGGGCGGTCAATGAGCAGTTCTTC. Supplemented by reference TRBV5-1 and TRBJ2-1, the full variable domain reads KAGVTQTPRYLIKTRGQQVTLSCSPISGHRSVSWYQQTPGQGLQFLFEYFSETQRNKGNFPGRFSGRQFSNSRSEMNVSTLELGDSALYLCASSFDRAVNEQFFGPGTRLTVL.

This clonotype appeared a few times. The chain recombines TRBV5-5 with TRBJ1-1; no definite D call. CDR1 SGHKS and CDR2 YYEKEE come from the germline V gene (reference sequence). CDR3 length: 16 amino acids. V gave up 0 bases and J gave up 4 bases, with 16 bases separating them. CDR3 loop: CASSLEVRVGRTEAFF. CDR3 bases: TGTGCCAGCAGCTTGGAAGTTCGGGTTGGACGCACTGAAGCTTTCTTT.

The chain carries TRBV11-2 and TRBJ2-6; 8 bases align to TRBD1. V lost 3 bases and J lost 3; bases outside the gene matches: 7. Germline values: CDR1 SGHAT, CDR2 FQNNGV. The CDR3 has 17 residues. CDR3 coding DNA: TGTGCCAGCAGCTTGGGCAGGGGGCGCGGTGGGGCCAACGTCCTGACTTTC. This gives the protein CASSLGRGRGGANVLTF. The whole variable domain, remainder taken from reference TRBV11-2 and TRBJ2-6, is EAGVAQSPRYKIIEKRQSVAFWCNPISGHATLYWYQQILGQGPKLLIQFQNNGVVDDSQLPKDRFSAERLKGVDSTLKIQPAKLEDSAVYLCASSLGRGRGGANVLTFGAGSRLTVL.

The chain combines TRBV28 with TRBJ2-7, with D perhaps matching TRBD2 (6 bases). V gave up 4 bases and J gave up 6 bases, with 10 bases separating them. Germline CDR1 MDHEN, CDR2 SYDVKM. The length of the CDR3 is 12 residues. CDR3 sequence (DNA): TGTGCCAGCAGTTCGGCGGGGCCCGAGCAGTACTTC. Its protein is CASSSAGPEQYF. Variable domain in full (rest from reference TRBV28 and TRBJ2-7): DVKVTQSSRYLVKRTGEKVFLECVQDMDHENMFWYRQDPGLGLRLIYFSYDVKMKEKGDIPEGYSVSREKKERFSLILESASTNQTSMYLCASSSAGPEQYFGPGTRLTVT.

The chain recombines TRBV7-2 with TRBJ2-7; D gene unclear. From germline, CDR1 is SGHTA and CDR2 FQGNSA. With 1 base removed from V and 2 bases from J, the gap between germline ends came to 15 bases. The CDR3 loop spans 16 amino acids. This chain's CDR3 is CASSLDTASWAYEQYF. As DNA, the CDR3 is TGTGCCAGCAGCTTAGACACAGCCTCTTGGGCCTACGAGCAGTACTTC.

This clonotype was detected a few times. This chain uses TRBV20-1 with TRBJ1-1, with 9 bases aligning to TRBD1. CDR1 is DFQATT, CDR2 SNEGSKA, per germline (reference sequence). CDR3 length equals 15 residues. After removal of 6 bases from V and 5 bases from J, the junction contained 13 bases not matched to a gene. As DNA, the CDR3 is TGCAGTGCCTACCGACAGGGGGTAATCGGAACTGAAGCTTTCTTT. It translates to CSAYRQGVIGTEAFF.

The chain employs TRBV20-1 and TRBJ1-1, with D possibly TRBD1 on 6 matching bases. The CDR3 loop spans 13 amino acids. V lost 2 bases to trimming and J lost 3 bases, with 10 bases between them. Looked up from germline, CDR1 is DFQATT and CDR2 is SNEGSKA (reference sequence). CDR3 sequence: CSARRGGDTEAFF. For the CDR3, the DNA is TGCAGTGCTAGAAGGGGGGGGGACACTGAAGCTTTCTTT.

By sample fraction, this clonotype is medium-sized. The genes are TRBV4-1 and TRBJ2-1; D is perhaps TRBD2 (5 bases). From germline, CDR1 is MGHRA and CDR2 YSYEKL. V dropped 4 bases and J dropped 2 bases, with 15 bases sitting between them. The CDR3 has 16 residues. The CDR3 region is CASSRSGEDAYNEQFF. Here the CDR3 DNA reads TGCGCCAGCAGCCGCTCCGGGGAAGACGCCTACAATGAGCAGTTCTTC.

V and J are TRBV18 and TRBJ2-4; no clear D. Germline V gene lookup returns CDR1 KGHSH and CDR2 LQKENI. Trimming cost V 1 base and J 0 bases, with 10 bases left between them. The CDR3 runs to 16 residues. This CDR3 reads CASSPLTALAKNIQYF. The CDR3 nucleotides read TGTGCCAGCTCACCACTTACAGCACTAGCCAAAAACATTCAGTACTTC.

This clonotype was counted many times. The CDR3 protein is CASSPGKANEKLFF. CDR3 bases: TGTGCCAGCAGCCCGGGAAAGGCTAATGAAAAACTGTTTTTT. V gene TRBV12-3 or TRBV12-4 combines with J gene TRBJ1-4, with D hard to call. This CDR3 has 14 amino acids. V was pared by 6 bases and J by 3 bases, with 11 bases between.

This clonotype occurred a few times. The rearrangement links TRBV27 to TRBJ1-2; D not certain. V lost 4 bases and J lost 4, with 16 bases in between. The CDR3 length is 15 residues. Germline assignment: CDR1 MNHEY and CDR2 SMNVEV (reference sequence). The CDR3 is CASSSDIRRVYGYTF. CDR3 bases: TGTGCCAGCAGTTCCGACATCCGGCGGGTCTATGGCTACACCTTC.

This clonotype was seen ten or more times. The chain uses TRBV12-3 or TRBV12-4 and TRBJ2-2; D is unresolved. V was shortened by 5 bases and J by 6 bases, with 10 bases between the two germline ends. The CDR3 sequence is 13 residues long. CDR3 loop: CASSRNGPGELFF. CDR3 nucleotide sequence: TGTGCCAGCAGTCGTAACGGGCCCGGGGAGCTGTTTTTT.

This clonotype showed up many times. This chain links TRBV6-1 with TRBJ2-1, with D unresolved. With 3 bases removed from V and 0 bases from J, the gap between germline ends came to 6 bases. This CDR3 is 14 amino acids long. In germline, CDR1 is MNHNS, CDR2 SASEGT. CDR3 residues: CASSEDPSYNEQFF. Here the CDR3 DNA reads TGTGCCAGCAGTGAGGACCCCTCCTACAATGAGCAGTTCTTC.

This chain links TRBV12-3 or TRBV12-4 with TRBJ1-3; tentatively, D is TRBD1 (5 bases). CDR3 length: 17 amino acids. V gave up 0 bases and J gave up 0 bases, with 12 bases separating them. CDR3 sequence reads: CASSLAWFRDSGNTIYF. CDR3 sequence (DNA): TGTGCCAGCAGTTTAGCGTGGTTCAGGGACTCTGGAAACACCATATATTTT.

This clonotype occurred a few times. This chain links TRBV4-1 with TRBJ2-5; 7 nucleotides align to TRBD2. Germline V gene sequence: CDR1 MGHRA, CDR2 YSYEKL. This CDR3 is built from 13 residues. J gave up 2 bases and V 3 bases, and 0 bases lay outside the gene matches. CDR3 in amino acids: CASSQRGQETQYF. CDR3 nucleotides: TGCGCCAGCAGCCAGCGGGGGCAAGAGACCCAGTACTTC.

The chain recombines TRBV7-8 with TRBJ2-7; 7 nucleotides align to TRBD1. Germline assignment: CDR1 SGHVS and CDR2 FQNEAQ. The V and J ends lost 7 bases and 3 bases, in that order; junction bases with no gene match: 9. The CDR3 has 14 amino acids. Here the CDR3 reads CASTPMGQIYEQYF. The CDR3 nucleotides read TGTGCCAGCACCCCAATGGGACAGATCTACGAGCAGTACTTC.